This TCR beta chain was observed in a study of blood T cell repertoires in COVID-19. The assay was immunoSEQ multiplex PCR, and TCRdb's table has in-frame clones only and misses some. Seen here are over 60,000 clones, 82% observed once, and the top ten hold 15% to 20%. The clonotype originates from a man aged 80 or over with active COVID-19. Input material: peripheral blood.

The CDR3 sequence is CASSGSPGLALLGNEQFF. CDR3 bases: TGTGCCAGCAGCGGCTCTCCGGGACTAGCTTTGTTAGGCAATGAGCAGTTCTTC. V and J are TRBV14 and TRBJ2-1; 9 bases align to TRBD2. The CDR3 loop spans 18 amino acids. J was trimmed by 6 bases and V by 5 bases; bases with no gene match: 17. Germline loops: CDR1 SGHDN, CDR2 FVKESK.